This is a list of T cell receptor beta chains from one sample in a study of blood T cell repertoires in COVID-19. Only in-frame clones appear in the TCRdb table, and some are missing; sequencing was by immunoSEQ multiplex PCR. This sample has 100,000 to 150,000 clones, with 65% to 85% found just once. Sequenced input: peripheral blood. These receptors originate from a young man with COVID-19, enrolled during active disease. CDR3s include the opening cysteine and the closing phenylalanine or tryptophan. The D gene is left open where the match is weak. A clone size is listed for some rows: how often the clone was seen (once, few, many), or a class if it is expanded.

j_call: TRBJ1-6
d_call: TRBD1
clone_size: -
v_call: TRBV11-2
cdr3_nt: TGTGCCAGCAGCCCGACAGGGGGGGGTTCACCCCTCCACTTT
cdr3_aa: CASSPTGGGSPLHF

j_call: TRBJ2-1
d_call: -
clone_size: -
v_call: TRBV11-2
cdr3_nt: TGTGCCAGCAGCCCTAGCTCTGATCCCTATGAGCAGTTCTTC
cdr3_aa: CASSPSSDPYEQFF

j_call: TRBJ1-2
d_call: TRBD1
clone_size: -
v_call: TRBV11-3
cdr3_nt: TGTGCCAGCAGCGCCCGACAGGGCTATGGCTACACCTTC
cdr3_aa: CASSARQGYGYTF

j_call: TRBJ2-1
d_call: TRBD2
clone_size: -
v_call: TRBV19
cdr3_nt: TGTGCCAGTAGCGGGGGACTAGCGGGCACTAGAGGTTCCTACAATGAGCAGTTCTTC
cdr3_aa: CASSGGLAGTRGSYNEQFF

j_call: TRBJ1-5
d_call: -
clone_size: few
v_call: TRBV15
cdr3_nt: TGTGCCACCAGGTCCTCACAGGGACACCAGCCCCAGCATTTT
cdr3_aa: CATRSSQGHQPQHF

j_call: TRBJ2-2
d_call: -
clone_size: -
v_call: TRBV10-3
cdr3_nt: TGTGCCATCTCTCTAGCGAACACCGGGGAGCTGTTTTTT
cdr3_aa: CAISLANTGELFF

j_call: TRBJ2-2
d_call: -
clone_size: few
v_call: TRBV27
cdr3_nt: TGTGCCAGCAAATTACGTCCCCTTGGACAGAGGTCGAACACCGGGGAGCTGTTTTTT
cdr3_aa: CASKLRPLGQRSNTGELFF

j_call: TRBJ2-1
d_call: TRBD1
clone_size: -
v_call: TRBV7-6
cdr3_nt: TGTGCCAGCACGCCACGTGTTCCCAGACAGGGAAGCAATGAGCAGTTCTTC
cdr3_aa: CASTPRVPRQGSNEQFF

j_call: TRBJ1-1
d_call: -
clone_size: -
v_call: TRBV30
cdr3_nt: TGTGCCTGGAGTGCACAAACTGAAGCTTTCTTT
cdr3_aa: CAWSAQTEAFF

j_call: TRBJ2-1
d_call: -
clone_size: -
v_call: TRBV23-1
cdr3_nt: TGCGCCAGCAGTCACTTAGTACGCAATGAGCAGTTCTTC
cdr3_aa: CASSHLVRNEQFF